The rows below give T cell receptor beta chains drawn from one sample of a study of blood T cell repertoires in COVID-19. Some clones are missing from TCRdb's copy, which holds only in-frame ones; the method was immunoSEQ multiplex PCR. The data show about 460,000 clones, with around nine tenths seen just once and around 7.9% held by the top ten. The sequenced sample was PBMCs or T cells enriched from blood (not recorded which). All receptors come from a woman between 55 and 75 years old who had recovered from COVID-19. Both conserved end residues are part of each CDR3. A D gene is named only where the DNA matches it firmly. The size of a clone is reported for some rows only, either as once, few or many, or as a class for expanded clones.

j_call d_call clone_size v_call cdr3_aa cdr3_nt
TRBJ2-1 - - TRBV11-2 CASSLGSGAYNEQFF TGTGCCAGCAGCTTAGGGAGCGGCGCCTACAATGAGCAGTTCTTC
TRBJ1-2 - - TRBV30 CAWSVLGMGNKAGGYTF TGTGCCTGGAGTGTATTAGGAATGGGAAATAAAGCGGGCGGCTACACCTTC
TRBJ1-2 TRBD1 - TRBV13 CASSPTGGAYGYTF TGTGCCAGCAGCCCGACAGGGGGCGCCTATGGCTACACCTTC
TRBJ1-1 - - TRBV6-6 CASIQGNTEAFF TGTGCCAGCATACAGGGGAACACTGAAGCTTTCTTT
TRBJ1-4 TRBD1 - TRBV5-1 CASSSDGQGGKLFF TGCGCCAGCAGCTCGGATGGACAGGGGGGAAAACTGTTTTTT
TRBJ1-6 TRBD1 - TRBV25-1 CASSGGGQGGSPLHF TGTGCCAGCAGTGGGGGCGGACAGGGGGGGTCACCCCTCCACTTT
TRBJ1-4 - - TRBV2 CASSEMPVGEKLFF TGTGCCAGCAGTGAAATGCCAGTTGGCGAAAAACTGTTTTTT
TRBJ2-7 - many TRBV7-2 CASSLGRVHEQYF TGTGCCAGCAGCTTAGGACGGGTCCACGAGCAGTACTTC
TRBJ1-5 - - TRBV9 CASSEGGASQPQHF TGTGCCAGCAGCGAAGGAGGAGCCTCACAGCCCCAGCATTTT
TRBJ2-1 TRBD2 - TRBV7-2 CASSLVGGNEQFF TGTGCCAGCAGCTTAGTCGGGGGGAATGAGCAGTTCTTC
TRBJ2-7 - few TRBV30 CAWSVLSGRGQYF TGTGCCTGGAGTGTACTATCCGGGCGGGGGCAGTACTTC
TRBJ1-1 - - TRBV2 CASRGTTGNTEAFF TGTGCCAGCAGGGGGACGACAGGAAACACTGAAGCTTTCTTT
TRBJ1-1 - - TRBV27 CASSFNTHTEAFF TGTGCCAGCAGTTTTAACACCCACACTGAAGCTTTCTTT
TRBJ1-2 - - TRBV7-2 CASSLGADYGYTF TGTGCCAGCAGCTTAGGGGCAGACTATGGCTACACCTTC
TRBJ2-3 - - TRBV6-4 CASSVLGTDTQYF TGTGCCAGCAGTGTACTAGGCACAGATACGCAGTATTTT
TRBJ1-3 TRBD1 - TRBV5-1 CASSTSTGGAGNTIYF TGCGCCAGCAGCACTTCGACAGGGGGCGCGGGAAACACCATATATTTT
TRBJ2-5 TRBD1 - TRBV19 CASSNTGAETQYF TGTGCCAGTAGTAATACAGGGGCGGAGACCCAGTACTTC
TRBJ2-2 TRBD1 - TRBV13 CASRGDRGNTGELFF TGTGCCAGCAGAGGGGACAGGGGGAACACCGGGGAGCTGTTTTTT
TRBJ1-1 - once TRBV5-8 CASRLQQMNTEAFF TGTGCCAGCAGGTTGCAACAGATGAACACTGAAGCTTTCTTT
TRBJ1-1 - - TRBV7-9 CASSSYVETEAFF TGTGCCAGCAGCTCCTATGTGGAGACTGAAGCTTTCTTT
TRBJ2-5 TRBD1 - TRBV19 CASRTPGQGKETQYF TGTGCCAGCAGGACCCCGGGACAGGGAAAAGAGACCCAGTACTTC
TRBJ2-1 - - TRBV24-1 CATSEELENNEQFF TGTGCCACCAGTGAAGAACTAGAAAACAATGAGCAGTTCTTC
TRBJ2-7 TRBD2 few TRBV11-2 CASSSGLAYEQYF TGTGCCAGCAGCTCCGGACTAGCTTACGAGCAGTACTTC
TRBJ1-2 TRBD1 - TRBV6-5 CASTQGAGGYTF TGTGCCAGTACACAGGGGGCAGGAGGCTACACCTTC